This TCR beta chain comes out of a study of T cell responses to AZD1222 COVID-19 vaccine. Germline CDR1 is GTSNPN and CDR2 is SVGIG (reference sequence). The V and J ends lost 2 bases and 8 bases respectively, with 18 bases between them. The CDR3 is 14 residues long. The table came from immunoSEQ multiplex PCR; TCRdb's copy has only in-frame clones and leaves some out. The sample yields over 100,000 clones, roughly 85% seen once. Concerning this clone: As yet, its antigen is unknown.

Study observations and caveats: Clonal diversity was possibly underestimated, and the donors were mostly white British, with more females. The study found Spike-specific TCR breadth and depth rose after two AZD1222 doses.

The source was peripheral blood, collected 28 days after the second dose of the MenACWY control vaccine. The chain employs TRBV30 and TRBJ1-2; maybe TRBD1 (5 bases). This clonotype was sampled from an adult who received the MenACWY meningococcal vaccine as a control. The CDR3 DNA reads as TGTGCCTGGAGTTGGACCCAGGGAGGACGCGGCTACACCTTC. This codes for CAWSWTQGGRGYTF.